A selection of T cell receptor beta chains follows, all from one sample in a study of blood T cell repertoires in COVID-19. Method: immunoSEQ multiplex PCR; TCRdb's copy keeps in-frame clones and lacks some. The data show tens of thousands of clones, around 90% seen once. The sample was peripheral blood. Receptor source: a human donor in a cohort sampled during active COVID-19. Each CDR3 is given with its conserved first and last residue. Fields, in order: V gene, J gene, D gene, clone size, CDR3 protein, CDR3 DNA. D genes are given only for firm matches. Size values are once, few and many counts, or a class for expanded clones, and some rows have none.

v_gene: TRBV11-2
j_gene: TRBJ1-2
d_gene: -
abundance: -
CDR3aa: CASSLDREGLGYTF
CDR3nt: TGTGCCAGCAGCTTAGACAGGGAGGGTTTGGGCTACACCTTC

v_gene: TRBV5-5
j_gene: TRBJ1-5
d_gene: -
abundance: -
CDR3aa: CASSFTTGSNQPQHF
CDR3nt: TGTGCCAGCAGCTTTACGACAGGTAGCAATCAGCCCCAGCATTTT

v_gene: TRBV7-9
j_gene: TRBJ2-7
d_gene: -
abundance: -
CDR3aa: CASSLARGLYEQYF
CDR3nt: TGTGCCAGCAGCTTGGCCAGGGGCCTCTACGAGCAGTACTTC

v_gene: TRBV10-3
j_gene: TRBJ2-3
d_gene: -
abundance: once
CDR3aa: CAIRVQAGVSSTDTQYF
CDR3nt: TGTGCCATCAGAGTTCAAGCGGGTGTTTCTAGCACAGATACGCAGTATTTT

v_gene: TRBV5-1
j_gene: TRBJ1-4
d_gene: -
abundance: -
CDR3aa: CASSLASTNEKLFF
CDR3nt: TGCGCCAGCAGCTTGGCCTCAACTAATGAAAAACTGTTTTTT

v_gene: TRBV5-1
j_gene: TRBJ1-3
d_gene: -
abundance: -
CDR3aa: CASSLQGRLDTIYF
CDR3nt: TGCGCCAGCAGCTTGCAGGGGCGCTTGGACACCATATATTTT

v_gene: TRBV28
j_gene: TRBJ1-5
d_gene: TRBD1
abundance: -
CDR3aa: CASTLQGARNQPQHF
CDR3nt: TGTGCCAGCACCTTACAGGGGGCCAGAAATCAGCCCCAGCATTTT

v_gene: TRBV7-6
j_gene: TRBJ2-7
d_gene: TRBD1
abundance: -
CDR3aa: CASSLEDRGPVYEQYF
CDR3nt: TGTGCCAGCAGCTTAGAGGACAGGGGGCCGGTCTACGAGCAGTACTTC

v_gene: TRBV19
j_gene: TRBJ1-1
d_gene: -
abundance: -
CDR3aa: CASGTTSGGNTEAFF
CDR3nt: TGTGCCAGTGGGACTACCTCGGGCGGGAACACTGAAGCTTTCTTT

v_gene: TRBV11-2
j_gene: TRBJ1-1
d_gene: -
abundance: once
CDR3aa: CASSLQFGVREAFF
CDR3nt: TGTGCCAGCAGCTTGCAGTTCGGGGTGCGTGAAGCTTTCTTT

v_gene: TRBV3-1/TRBV3-2
j_gene: TRBJ2-2
d_gene: -
abundance: -
CDR3aa: CASSQGFGGDTGELFF
CDR3nt: TGTGCCAGCAGCCAAGGTTTTGGGGGCGATACCGGGGAGCTGTTTTTT

v_gene: TRBV9
j_gene: TRBJ1-3
d_gene: TRBD1
abundance: -
CDR3aa: CASSAGTGNSNTIYF
CDR3nt: TGTGCCAGCAGCGCTGGGACAGGGAATTCTAACACCATATATTTT

v_gene: TRBV9
j_gene: TRBJ1-4
d_gene: TRBD1
abundance: -
CDR3aa: CASSFDNRGFEKLFF
CDR3nt: TGTGCCAGCAGCTTTGATAACAGGGGTTTCGAAAAACTGTTTTTT

v_gene: TRBV19
j_gene: TRBJ2-2
d_gene: TRBD2
abundance: -
CDR3aa: CASRHTSGNTGELFF
CDR3nt: TGTGCCAGTAGACACACTAGCGGCAACACCGGGGAGCTGTTTTTT

v_gene: TRBV5-1
j_gene: TRBJ2-1
d_gene: TRBD2
abundance: once
CDR3aa: CASSLAGVSYNEQFF
CDR3nt: TGCGCCAGCAGCTTAGCGGGGGTATCGTACAATGAGCAGTTCTTC

v_gene: TRBV30
j_gene: TRBJ1-3
d_gene: TRBD1
abundance: few
CDR3aa: CAWSSGQGDSGNTIYF
CDR3nt: TGTGCCTGGAGTTCGGGACAGGGAGACTCTGGAAACACCATATATTTT

v_gene: TRBV5-4
j_gene: TRBJ1-2
d_gene: TRBD1
abundance: -
CDR3aa: CASSAGGRQGAYGYTF
CDR3nt: TGTGCCAGCAGCGCAGGGGGGAGACAGGGGGCCTATGGCTACACCTTC

v_gene: TRBV29-1
j_gene: TRBJ1-2
d_gene: -
abundance: -
CDR3aa: CSVPSNYGYTF
CDR3nt: TGCAGCGTTCCGTCTAACTATGGCTACACCTTC

v_gene: TRBV7-9
j_gene: TRBJ1-1
d_gene: -
abundance: -
CDR3aa: CASSSGGGLGEAFF
CDR3nt: TGTGCCAGCAGCTCCGGCGGGGGGTTGGGTGAAGCTTTCTTT

v_gene: TRBV19
j_gene: TRBJ1-1
d_gene: -
abundance: -
CDR3aa: CASKFGTEAFF
CDR3nt: TGTGCCAGTAAGTTCGGTACTGAAGCTTTCTTT

v_gene: TRBV16
j_gene: TRBJ1-1
d_gene: -
abundance: once
CDR3aa: CASSQSGGAFF
CDR3nt: TGTGCCAGCAGCCAAAGCGGGGGAGCTTTCTTT

v_gene: TRBV2
j_gene: TRBJ2-5
d_gene: -
abundance: -
CDR3aa: CASSGLTEETQYF
CDR3nt: TGTGCCAGCAGTGGACTAACTGAAGAGACCCAGTACTTC

v_gene: TRBV12-3/TRBV12-4
j_gene: TRBJ1-2
d_gene: -
abundance: -
CDR3aa: CASGRGSSYGYTF
CDR3nt: TGTGCCAGTGGGAGAGGCAGTTCTTATGGCTACACCTTC

v_gene: TRBV5-4
j_gene: TRBJ2-3
d_gene: TRBD2
abundance: -
CDR3aa: CASSYRLAWPDTQYF
CDR3nt: TGTGCCAGCAGCTACCGACTAGCTTGGCCAGATACGCAGTATTTT

v_gene: TRBV19
j_gene: TRBJ2-1
d_gene: TRBD2
abundance: -
CDR3aa: CASSTGLAGGRREQFF
CDR3nt: TGTGCCAGTAGTACGGGACTAGCGGGGGGGCGGCGGGAGCAGTTCTTC

v_gene: TRBV10-2
j_gene: TRBJ1-1
d_gene: -
abundance: once
CDR3aa: CASIPGRNTEAFF
CDR3nt: TGCGCCAGCATCCCTGGGAGGAACACTGAAGCTTTCTTT

v_gene: TRBV7-9
j_gene: TRBJ1-2
d_gene: TRBD1
abundance: -
CDR3aa: CASSSEPGQGDYGYTF
CDR3nt: TGTGCCAGCAGCTCTGAACCGGGACAGGGCGACTATGGCTACACCTTC

v_gene: TRBV5-8
j_gene: TRBJ1-5
d_gene: TRBD1
abundance: few
CDR3aa: CASSPGQALNQPQHF
CDR3nt: TGTGCCAGCAGCCCGGGACAGGCCCTGAATCAGCCCCAGCATTTT